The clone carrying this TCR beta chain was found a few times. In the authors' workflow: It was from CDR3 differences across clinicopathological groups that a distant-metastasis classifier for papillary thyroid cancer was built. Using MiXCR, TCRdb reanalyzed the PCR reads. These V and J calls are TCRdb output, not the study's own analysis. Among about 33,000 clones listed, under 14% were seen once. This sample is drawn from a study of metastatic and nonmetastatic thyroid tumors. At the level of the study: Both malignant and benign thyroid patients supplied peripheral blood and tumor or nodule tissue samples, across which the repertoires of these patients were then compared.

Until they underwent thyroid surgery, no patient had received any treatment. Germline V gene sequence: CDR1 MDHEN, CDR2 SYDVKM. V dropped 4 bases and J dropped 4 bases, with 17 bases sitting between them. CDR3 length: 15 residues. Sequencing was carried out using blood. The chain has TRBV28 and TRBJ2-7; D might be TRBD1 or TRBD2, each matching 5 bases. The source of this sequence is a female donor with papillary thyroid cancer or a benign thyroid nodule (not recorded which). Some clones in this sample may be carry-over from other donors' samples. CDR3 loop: CASSSGAIPPYEQYF. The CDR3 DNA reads TGTGCCAGCAGTTCCGGGGCCATCCCCCCGTACGAGCAGTACTTC. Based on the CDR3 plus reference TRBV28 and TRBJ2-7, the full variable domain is DVKVTQSSRYLVKRTGEKVFLECVQDMDHENMFWYRQDPGLGLRLIYFSYDVKMKEKGDIPEGYSVSREKKERFSLILESASTNQTSMYLCASSSGAIPPYEQYFGPGTRLTVT.